This record covers a single T cell receptor beta chain. Its antigen target is currently unknown. Base qualities are not provided; no much larger clone lies one nucleotide away. Cut back by 4 bases and 5 bases, the V and J ends lie 14 bases apart. The CDR3 contains 14 residues, cysteine and phenylalanine counted. The kept DNA is CDR3 alone, 42 bases in frame from the first base. Sequences LGHNA (CDR1) and YNFKEQ (CDR2) are obtained from the germline V gene. TCR CDR3 regions were amplified from genomic DNA by multiplex PCR using the deep immunoSEQ assay. Genomic DNA extracted from each cell subset was distributed evenly over all wells of several immunoSEQ 96-well plates, and each plate served as one replicate. For sorted subsets, each replicate PCR was loaded with 200 ng genomic DNA, equivalent to some 27,000 T cell genomes. Purified libraries were quantified with a Qubit 3.0 fluorometer, sized on a Bioanalyzer 2100, and re-quantified with the KAPA Library Quantification kit. Every immunoSEQ 96-well plate was sequenced on a separate single-read 150-cycle Illumina NextSeq 550 flow cell. As for the original processing: Because the immunoSEQ output included only junctional sequences and no quality scores, the filtering could not be the same as the filtering used for full-length reads. Sequences were annotated with PyIR, a Python wrapper for IgBLAST v1.9, and V/J genes and CDR3 were assigned using IMGT germline references. Any read was removed if the V/J assignment was weak (E-value above 1e-6), the CDR3 was missing, or the read contained stop codons, out-of-frame junctions, or ambiguous translated residues. V3J clonotypes were defined by identical inferred V gene, J gene, and CDR3 amino acid sequence. To compute the percentage overlap between repertoires, the number of shared unique clonotypes was divided by the size of the smaller repertoire. Repertoire richness was assessed with RTK rarefaction, the Chao1 estimator, and Recon v2.1 estimates of unobserved clonotypes. Generation probabilities were computed with OLGA for all TCRbeta clonotypes obtained by the gDNA method from a handful of donors. TCRdb retrieved this table from immuneACCESS and kept in-frame rearrangements only. Not all clones are present; in checked studies, unresolved V genes account for under half, and no reason is known for the remainder. For V, J and clone size, that table is used; D and trimming come from the DNA. Present in this sample are approximately 2,300,000 clones, under 95% of which were seen just once. The ten largest clonotypes hold 0.3% to 0.4% of the sample.

The donors were healthy, HIV-negative adults who had no recently reported acute infections or vaccinations. Only Caucasian adults living in Nashville, Tennessee, USA were represented among the donors. CD4+ T cells were enriched by magnetic negative selection; naive cells were then positively selected on CD45RA, and the negative fraction formed the memory subset. Blood was collected by leukapheresis, and PBMCs were isolated by Ficoll-Histopaque density gradient centrifugation and then cryopreserved in liquid nitrogen vapor phase. Purity and quantity of every magnetically sorted T cell population were checked by analytical flow cytometry. From each sorted fraction, genomic DNA was isolated and quantified by UV absorbance on a Nanodrop 2000c. The data originate from a study of shared clonotypes between healthy human individuals (dated by TCRdb to 2020 to 2022). Concerning the study at large: The cohort comprised a couple of women and a few men aged 18 to 49 years. For each donor, CD4 naive and CD4 memory were each run on three plates, CD8 naive on two plates, and CD8 memory on one plate. To estimate repertoire size and how much clonotypes are shared between individuals, the study performed deep sequencing of blood TCR repertoires from a few healthy adults. Libraries were prepared and TCR repertoires were sequenced by different laboratories using diverse techniques, in order to increase sequencing depth and limit assay-specific biases. Per donor, leukapheresis produced somewhere between about 0.94 and 9.5 billion PBMCs. Findings and caveats that apply to the study as a whole: About 4.5% of naive CD4, roughly 3.5% of naive CD8, around 2.3% of memory CD4, and less than 0.45% of memory CD8 clonotypes were shared across several donors. Sampling was restricted to blood, and TCR repertoires in tissues likely differ from the TCR repertoires found in blood. Even with the large sequencing depth, rarefaction of the sorted-subset datasets indicated that sequencing was incomplete. The genetic and exposure-history diversity represented was limited by the small number of donors. Naive subsets generally had larger estimated clonotype richness than memory subsets did. Clonotypes shared by all four sorted-subset donors showed higher generation probabilities than non-shared clonotypes. Pairwise subsampling indicated that sequencing depth was expected to affect the degree of clonotype sharing among donors.

Specimen: naive CD4+ T cells from PBMCs. What this sample's cell subset or site label stands for: CD45RA+ positively selected. The chain is assembled from TRBV4-2 and TRBJ2-5, with the D gene call left open. The clonotype originates from a man aged 18-30 years in good health. Some clones in this sample may be carry-over from other donors' samples. The CDR3 loop reads CASSLPDRRETQYF. The nucleotide sequence is given as TGTGCCAGCAGCCTCCCCGATCGCCGGGAGACCCAGTACTTC.